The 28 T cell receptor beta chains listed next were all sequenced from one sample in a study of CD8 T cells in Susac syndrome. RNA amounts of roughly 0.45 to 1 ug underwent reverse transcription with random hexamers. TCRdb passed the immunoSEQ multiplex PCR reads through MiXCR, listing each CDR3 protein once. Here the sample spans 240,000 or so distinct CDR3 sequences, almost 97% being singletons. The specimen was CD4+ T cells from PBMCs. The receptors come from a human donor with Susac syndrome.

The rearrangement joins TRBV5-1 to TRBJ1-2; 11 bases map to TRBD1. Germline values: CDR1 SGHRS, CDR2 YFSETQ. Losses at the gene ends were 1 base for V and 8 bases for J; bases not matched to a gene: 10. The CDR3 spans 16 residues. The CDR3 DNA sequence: TGCGCCAGCAGCTTGAATTCGGGACAGGGGGTTTCGGGCTACACCTTC. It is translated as CASSLNSGQGVSGYTF.

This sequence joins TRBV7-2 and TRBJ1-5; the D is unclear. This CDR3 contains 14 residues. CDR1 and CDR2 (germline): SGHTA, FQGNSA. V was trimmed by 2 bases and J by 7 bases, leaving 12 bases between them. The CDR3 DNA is TGTGCCAGCAGCTTACCGTCCCGTCCCCAGCCCCAGCATTTT. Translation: CASSLPSRPQPQHF.

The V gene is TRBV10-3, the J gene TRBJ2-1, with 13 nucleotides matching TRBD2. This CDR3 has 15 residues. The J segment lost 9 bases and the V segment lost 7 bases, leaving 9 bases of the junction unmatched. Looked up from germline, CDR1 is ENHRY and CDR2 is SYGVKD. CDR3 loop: CAITQLAGGKGEQFF. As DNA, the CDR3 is TGTGCCATCACCCAACTAGCGGGAGGGAAGGGTGAGCAGTTCTTC.

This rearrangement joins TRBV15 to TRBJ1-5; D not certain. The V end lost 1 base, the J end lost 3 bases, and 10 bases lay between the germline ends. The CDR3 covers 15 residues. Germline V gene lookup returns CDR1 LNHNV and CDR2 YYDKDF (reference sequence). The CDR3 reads CATSRVIGINQPQHF. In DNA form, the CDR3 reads TGTGCCACCAGCAGAGTTATTGGCATCAATCAGCCCCAGCATTTT.

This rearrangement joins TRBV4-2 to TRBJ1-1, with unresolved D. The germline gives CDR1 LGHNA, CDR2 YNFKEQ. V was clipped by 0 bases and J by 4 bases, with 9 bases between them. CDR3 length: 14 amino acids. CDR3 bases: TGTGCCAGCAGCCAAGATCCGGCCGCCACTGAAGCTTTCTTT. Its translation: CASSQDPAATEAFF.

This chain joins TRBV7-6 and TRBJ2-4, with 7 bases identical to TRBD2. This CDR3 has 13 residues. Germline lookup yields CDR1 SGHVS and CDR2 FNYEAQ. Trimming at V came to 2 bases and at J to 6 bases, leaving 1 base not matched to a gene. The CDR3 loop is CASSLSGGNIQYF. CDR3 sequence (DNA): TGTGCCAGCAGCTTATCGGGGGGAAACATTCAGTACTTC. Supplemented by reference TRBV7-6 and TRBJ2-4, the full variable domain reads GAGVSQSPRYKVTKRGQDVALRCDPISGHVSLYWYRQALGQGPEFLTYFNYEAQQDKSGLPNDRFSAERPEGSISTLTIQRTEQRDSAMYRCASSLSGGNIQYFGAGTRLSVL.

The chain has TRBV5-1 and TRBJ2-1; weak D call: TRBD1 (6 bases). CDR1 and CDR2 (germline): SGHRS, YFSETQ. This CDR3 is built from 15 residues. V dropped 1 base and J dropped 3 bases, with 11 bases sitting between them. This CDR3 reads CASSLTDSLYNEQFF. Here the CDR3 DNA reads TGCGCCAGCAGCTTGACGGACAGTCTCTACAATGAGCAGTTCTTC.

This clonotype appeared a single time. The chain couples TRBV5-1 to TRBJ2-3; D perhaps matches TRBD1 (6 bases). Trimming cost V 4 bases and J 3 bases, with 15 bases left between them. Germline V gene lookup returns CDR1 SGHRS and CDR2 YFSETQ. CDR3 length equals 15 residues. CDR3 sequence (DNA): TGCGCCAGCAGCAGGGACGGACAGACAACAGATACGCAGTATTTT. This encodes CASSRDGQTTDTQYF. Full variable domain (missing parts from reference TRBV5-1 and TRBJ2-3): KAGVTQTPRYLIKTRGQQVTLSCSPISGHRSVSWYQQTPGQGLQFLFEYFSETQRNKGNFPGRFSGRQFSNSRSEMNVSTLELGDSALYLCASSRDGQTTDTQYFGPGTRLTVL.

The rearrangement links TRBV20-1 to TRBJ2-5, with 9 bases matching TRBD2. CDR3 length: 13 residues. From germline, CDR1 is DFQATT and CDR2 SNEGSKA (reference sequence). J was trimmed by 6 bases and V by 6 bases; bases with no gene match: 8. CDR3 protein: CSAPSSGRKTQYF. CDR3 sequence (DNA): TGCAGTGCCCCCAGCAGCGGGAGGAAGACCCAGTACTTC.

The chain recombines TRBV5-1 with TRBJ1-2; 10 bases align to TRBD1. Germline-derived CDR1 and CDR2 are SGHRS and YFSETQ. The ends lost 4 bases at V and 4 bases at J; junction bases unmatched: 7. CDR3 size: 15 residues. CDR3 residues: CASSLGTGEAYGYTF. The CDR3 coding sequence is TGCGCCAGCAGCCTCGGGACAGGGGAGGCCTATGGCTACACCTTC.

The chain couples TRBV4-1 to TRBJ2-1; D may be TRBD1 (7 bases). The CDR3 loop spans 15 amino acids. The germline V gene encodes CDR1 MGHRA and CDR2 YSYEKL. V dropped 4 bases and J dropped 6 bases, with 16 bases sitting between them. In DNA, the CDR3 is TGCGCCAGCAGCCGGAGGGGGCGGGACGGCAATGAGCAGTTCTTC. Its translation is CASSRRGRDGNEQFF.

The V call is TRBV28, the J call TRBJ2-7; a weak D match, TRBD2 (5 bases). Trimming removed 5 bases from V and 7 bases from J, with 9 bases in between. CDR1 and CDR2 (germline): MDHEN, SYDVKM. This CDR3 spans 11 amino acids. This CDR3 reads CASSPGREQYF. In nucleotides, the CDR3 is TGTGCCAGCAGTCCGGGGAGAGAGCAGTACTTC.

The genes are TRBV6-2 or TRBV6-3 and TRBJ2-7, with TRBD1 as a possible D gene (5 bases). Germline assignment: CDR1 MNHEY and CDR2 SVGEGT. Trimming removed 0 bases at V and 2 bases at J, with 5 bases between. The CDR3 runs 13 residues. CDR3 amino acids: CASSYSRAYEQYF. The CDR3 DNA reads TGTGCCAGCAGTTACTCCAGGGCCTACGAGCAGTACTTC.

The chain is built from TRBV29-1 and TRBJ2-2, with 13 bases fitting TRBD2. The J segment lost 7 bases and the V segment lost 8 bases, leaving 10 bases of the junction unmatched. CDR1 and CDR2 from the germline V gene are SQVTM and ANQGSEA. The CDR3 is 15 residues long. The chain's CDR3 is CSIRSGLAGFGELFF. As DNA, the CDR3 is TGCAGCATCAGATCGGGACTAGCGGGATTCGGGGAGCTGTTTTTT.

The CDR3 DNA sequence: TGTGCCAGCAGTGAAGCTCGTGTAGAGCAGTTCTTC. Translated: CASSEARVEQFF. The chain links TRBV2 to TRBJ2-1; no clear D gene. CDR3 length: 12 residues. V dropped 0 bases and J dropped 10 bases, with 7 bases sitting between them. CDR1 is SNHLY, CDR2 FYNNEI, per germline. Variable domain in full (rest from reference TRBV2 and TRBJ2-1): EPEVTQTPSHQVTQMGQEVILRCVPISNHLYFYWYRQILGQKVEFLVSFYNNEISEKSEIFDDQFSVERPDGSNFTLKIRSTKLEDSAMYFCASSEARVEQFFGPGTRLTVL.

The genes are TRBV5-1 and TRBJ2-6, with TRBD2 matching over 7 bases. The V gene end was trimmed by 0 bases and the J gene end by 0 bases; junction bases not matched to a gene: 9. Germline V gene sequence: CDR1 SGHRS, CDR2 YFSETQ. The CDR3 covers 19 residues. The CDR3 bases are TGCGCCAGCAGCTTGGATGTGGCGGGAGCGATCTCTGGGGCCAACGTCCTGACTTTC. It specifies CASSLDVAGAISGANVLTF.

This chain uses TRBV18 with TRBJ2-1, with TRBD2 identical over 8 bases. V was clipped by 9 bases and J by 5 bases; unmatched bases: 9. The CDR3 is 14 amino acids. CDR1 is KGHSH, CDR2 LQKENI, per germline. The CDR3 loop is CASSIAGPHNEQFF. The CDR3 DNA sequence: TGTGCCAGTTCCATAGCGGGACCGCACAATGAGCAGTTCTTC.

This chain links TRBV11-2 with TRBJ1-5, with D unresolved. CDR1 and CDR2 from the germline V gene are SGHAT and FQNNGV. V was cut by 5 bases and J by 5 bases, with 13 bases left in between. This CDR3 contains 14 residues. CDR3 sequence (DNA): TGTGCCAGCAGCCCAAGTGGGGTGTATCAGCCCCAGCATTTT. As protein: CASSPSGVYQPQHF.

CDR3 nucleotide sequence: TGTGCCAGCAGTGCCCGAACCCACATCAATGAGCAGTTCTTC. Translation: CASSARTHINEQFF. V gene TRBV25-1 combines with J gene TRBJ2-1; D uncertain. V lost 4 bases and J lost 6, with 13 bases in between. This CDR3 is 14 amino acids long. CDR1 and CDR2 from the germline V gene are MGHDK and SYGVNS.

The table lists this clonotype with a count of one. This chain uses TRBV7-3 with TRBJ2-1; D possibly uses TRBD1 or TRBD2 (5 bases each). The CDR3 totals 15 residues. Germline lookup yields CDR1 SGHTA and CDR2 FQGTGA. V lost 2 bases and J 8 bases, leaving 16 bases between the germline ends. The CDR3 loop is CASSLWDPPPHEQFF. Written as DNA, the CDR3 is TGTGCCAGCAGCTTATGGGACCCCCCTCCTCATGAGCAGTTCTTC.

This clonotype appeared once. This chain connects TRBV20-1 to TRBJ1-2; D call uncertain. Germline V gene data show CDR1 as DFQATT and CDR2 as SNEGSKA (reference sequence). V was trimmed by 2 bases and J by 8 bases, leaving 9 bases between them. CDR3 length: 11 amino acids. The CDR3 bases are TGCAGTGCTAGATTGGACCTCGGCTACACCTTC. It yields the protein CSARLDLGYTF.

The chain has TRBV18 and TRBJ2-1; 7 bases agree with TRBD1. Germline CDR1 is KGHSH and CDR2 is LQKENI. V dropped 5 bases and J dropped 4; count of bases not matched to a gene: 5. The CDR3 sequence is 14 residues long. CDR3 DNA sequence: TGTGCCAGCTCAACCGACAGGGATTACAATGAGCAGTTCTTC. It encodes CASSTDRDYNEQFF.

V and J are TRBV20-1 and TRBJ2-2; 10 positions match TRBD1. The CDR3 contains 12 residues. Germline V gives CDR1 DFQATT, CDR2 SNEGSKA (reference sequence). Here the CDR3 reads CLGQGGTGELFF. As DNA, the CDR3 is TGCCTTGGACAGGGGGGTACCGGGGAGCTGTTTTTT.

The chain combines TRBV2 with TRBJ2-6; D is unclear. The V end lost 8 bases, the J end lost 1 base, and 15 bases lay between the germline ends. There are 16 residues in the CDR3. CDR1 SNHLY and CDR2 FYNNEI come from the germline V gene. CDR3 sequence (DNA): TGTGCCAGCCAGCCGTATCTTTTATCTGGGGCCAACGTCCTGACTTTC. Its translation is CASQPYLLSGANVLTF. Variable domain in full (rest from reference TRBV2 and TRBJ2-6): EPEVTQTPSHQVTQMGQEVILRCVPISNHLYFYWYRQILGQKVEFLVSFYNNEISEKSEIFDDQFSVERPDGSNFTLKIRSTKLEDSAMYFCASQPYLLSGANVLTFGAGSRLTVL.

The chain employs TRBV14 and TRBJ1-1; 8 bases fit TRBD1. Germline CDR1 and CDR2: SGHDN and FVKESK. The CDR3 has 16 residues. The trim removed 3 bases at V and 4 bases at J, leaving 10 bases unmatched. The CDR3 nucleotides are TGTGCCAGCAGCCACCGACAGGGGCGAGTCAGCACTGAAGCTTTCTTT. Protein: CASSHRQGRVSTEAFF.

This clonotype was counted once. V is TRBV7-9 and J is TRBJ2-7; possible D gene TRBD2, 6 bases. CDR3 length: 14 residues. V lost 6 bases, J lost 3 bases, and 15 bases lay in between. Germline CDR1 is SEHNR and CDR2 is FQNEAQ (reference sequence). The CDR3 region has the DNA TGTGCCAGCAGGGAGGGAGGTGTTGGCTACGAGCAGTACTTC. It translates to CASREGGVGYEQYF.

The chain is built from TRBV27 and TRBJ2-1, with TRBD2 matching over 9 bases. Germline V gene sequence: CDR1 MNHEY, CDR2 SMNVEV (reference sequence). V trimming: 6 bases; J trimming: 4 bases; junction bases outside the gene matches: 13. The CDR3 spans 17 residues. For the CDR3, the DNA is TGTGCCAGCAGCCCCTCCAGGGGCGGGAGGGGGTACAATGAGCAGTTCTTC. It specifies CASSPSRGGRGYNEQFF.

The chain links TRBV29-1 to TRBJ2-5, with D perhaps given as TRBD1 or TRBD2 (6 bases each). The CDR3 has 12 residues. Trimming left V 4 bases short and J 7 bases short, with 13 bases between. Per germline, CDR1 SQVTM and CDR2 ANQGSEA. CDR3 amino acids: CSVVRGVGTQYF. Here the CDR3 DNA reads TGCAGCGTTGTTAGGGGGGTGGGGACCCAGTACTTC.